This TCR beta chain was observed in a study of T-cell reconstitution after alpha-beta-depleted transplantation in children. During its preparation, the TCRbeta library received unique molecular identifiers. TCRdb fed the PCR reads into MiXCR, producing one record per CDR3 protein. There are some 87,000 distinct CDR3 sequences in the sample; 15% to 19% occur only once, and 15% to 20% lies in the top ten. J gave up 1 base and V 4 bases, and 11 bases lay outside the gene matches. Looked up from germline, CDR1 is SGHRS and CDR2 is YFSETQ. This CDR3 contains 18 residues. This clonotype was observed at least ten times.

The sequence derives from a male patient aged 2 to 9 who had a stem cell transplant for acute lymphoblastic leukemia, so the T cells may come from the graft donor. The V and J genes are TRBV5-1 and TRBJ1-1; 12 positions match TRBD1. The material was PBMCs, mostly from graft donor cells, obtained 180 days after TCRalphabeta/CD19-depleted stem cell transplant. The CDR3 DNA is TGCGCCAGCAGCCCGGGACAGGGGGCGAGGGGGCCGAACACTGAAGCTTTCTTT. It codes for CASSPGQGARGPNTEAFF. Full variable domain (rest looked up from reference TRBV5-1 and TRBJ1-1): KAGVTQTPRYLIKTRGQQVTLSCSPISGHRSVSWYQQTPGQGLQFLFEYFSETQRNKGNFPGRFSGRQFSNSRSEMNVSTLELGDSALYLCASSPGQGARGPNTEAFFGQGTRLTVV.